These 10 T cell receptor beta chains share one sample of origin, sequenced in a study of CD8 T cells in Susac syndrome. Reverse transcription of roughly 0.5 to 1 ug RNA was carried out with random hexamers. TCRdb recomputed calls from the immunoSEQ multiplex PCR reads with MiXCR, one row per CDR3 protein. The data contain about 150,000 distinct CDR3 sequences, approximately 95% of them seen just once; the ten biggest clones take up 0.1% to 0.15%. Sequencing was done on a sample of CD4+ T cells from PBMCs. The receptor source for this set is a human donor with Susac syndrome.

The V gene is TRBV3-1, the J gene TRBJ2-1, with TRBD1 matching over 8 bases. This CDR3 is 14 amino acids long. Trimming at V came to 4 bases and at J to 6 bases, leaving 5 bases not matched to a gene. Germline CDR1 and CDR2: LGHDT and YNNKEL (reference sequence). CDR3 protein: CASSPQGAFNEQFF. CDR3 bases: TGTGCCAGCAGCCCTCAGGGGGCTTTCAATGAGCAGTTCTTC.

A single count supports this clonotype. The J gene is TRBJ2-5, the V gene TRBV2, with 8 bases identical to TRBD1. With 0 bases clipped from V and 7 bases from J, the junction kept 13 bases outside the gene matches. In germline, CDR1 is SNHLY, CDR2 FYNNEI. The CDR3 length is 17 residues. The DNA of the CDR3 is TGTGCCAGCAGTGAAGCGATCGGACAGGGCTTGAGGGGGACCCAGTACTTC. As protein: CASSEAIGQGLRGTQYF. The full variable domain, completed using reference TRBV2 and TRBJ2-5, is EPEVTQTPSHQVTQMGQEVILRCVPISNHLYFYWYRQILGQKVEFLVSFYNNEISEKSEIFDDQFSVERPDGSNFTLKIRSTKLEDSAMYFCASSEAIGQGLRGTQYFGPGTRLLVL.

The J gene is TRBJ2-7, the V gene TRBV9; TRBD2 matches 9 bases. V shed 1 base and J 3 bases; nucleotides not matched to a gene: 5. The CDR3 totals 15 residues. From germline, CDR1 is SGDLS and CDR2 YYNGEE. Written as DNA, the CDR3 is TGTGCCAGCAGCGTATTAGCGGGAGATTACTACGAGCAGTACTTC. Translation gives CASSVLAGDYYEQYF.

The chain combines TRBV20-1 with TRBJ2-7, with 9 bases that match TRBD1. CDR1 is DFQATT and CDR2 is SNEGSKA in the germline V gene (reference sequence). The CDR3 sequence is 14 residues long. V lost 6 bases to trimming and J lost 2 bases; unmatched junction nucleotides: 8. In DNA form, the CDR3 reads TGCAGTGCCAGCCGGGACAGGGCCACCTACGAGCAGTACTTC. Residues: CSASRDRATYEQYF.

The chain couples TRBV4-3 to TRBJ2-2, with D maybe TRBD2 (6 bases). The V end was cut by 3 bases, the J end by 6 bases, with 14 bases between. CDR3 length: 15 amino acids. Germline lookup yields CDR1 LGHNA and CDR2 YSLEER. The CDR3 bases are TGCGCCAGCAGCCACGGGGGAGGCACAGCCGGGGAGCTGTTTTTT. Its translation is CASSHGGGTAGELFF.

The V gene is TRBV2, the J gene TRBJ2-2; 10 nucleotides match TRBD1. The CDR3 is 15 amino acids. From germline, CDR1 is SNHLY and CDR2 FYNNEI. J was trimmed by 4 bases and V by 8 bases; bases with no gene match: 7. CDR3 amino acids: CASLRGTGVTGELFF. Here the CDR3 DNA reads TGTGCCAGCCTCCGCGGGACAGGGGTCACCGGGGAGCTGTTTTTT.

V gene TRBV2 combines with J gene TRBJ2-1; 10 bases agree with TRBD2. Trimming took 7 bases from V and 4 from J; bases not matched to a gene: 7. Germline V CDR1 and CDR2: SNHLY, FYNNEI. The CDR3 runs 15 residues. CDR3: CASIGELAGYNEQFF. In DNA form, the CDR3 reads TGTGCCAGCATCGGGGAACTAGCGGGATACAATGAGCAGTTCTTC.

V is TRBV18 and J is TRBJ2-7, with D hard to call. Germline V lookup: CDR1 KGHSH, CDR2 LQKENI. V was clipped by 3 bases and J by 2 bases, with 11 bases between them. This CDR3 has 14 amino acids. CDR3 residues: CASSPLAPTYEQYF. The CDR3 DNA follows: TGTGCCAGCTCACCTTTAGCCCCTACCTACGAGCAGTACTTC. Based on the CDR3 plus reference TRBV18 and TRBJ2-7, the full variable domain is NAGVMQNPRHLVRRRGQEARLRCSPMKGHSHVYWYRQLPEEGLKFMVYLQKENIIDESGMPKERFSAEFPKEGPSILRIQQVVRGDSAAYFCASSPLAPTYEQYFGPGTRLTVT.

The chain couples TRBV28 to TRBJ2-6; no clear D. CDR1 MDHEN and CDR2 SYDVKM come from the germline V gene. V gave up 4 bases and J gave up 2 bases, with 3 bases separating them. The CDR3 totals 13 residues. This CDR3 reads CASSSPGANVLTF. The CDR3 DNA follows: TGTGCCAGCAGTTCTCCTGGGGCCAACGTCCTGACTTTC.

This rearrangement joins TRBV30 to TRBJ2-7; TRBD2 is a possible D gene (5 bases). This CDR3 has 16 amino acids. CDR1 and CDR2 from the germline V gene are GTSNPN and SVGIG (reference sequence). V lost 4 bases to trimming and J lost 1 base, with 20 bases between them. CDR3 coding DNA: TGTGCCTGGACCGATGGGAGAAGCGCGAAGTCCTACGAGCAGTACTTC. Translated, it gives CAWTDGRSAKSYEQYF.